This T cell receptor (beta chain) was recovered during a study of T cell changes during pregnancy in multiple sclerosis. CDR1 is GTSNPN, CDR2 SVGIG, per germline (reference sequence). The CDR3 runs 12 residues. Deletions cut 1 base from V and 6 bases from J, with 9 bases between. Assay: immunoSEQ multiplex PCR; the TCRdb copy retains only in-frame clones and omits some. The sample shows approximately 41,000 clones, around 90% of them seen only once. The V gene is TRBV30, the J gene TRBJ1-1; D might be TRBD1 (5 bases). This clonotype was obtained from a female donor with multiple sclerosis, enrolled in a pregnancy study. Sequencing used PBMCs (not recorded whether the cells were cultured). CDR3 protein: CAWSDRRSEAFF. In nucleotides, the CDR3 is TGTGCCTGGAGTGACAGGCGATCTGAAGCTTTCTTT.